These 4 T cell receptor beta chains were all obtained from the same sample, sequenced in a study of shared clonotypes between healthy human individuals. CD45RO-negative cells were positively selected for CCR7, leaving out terminally differentiated effector memory CD45RA+ cells. The protocol was immunoSEQ multiplex PCR, while the TCRdb copy is restricted to in-frame clones and leaves out a portion. In the table there are about 600,000 clones, roughly 98% of which are singletons. The sequenced sample consisted of naive CD8+ T cells sorted from blood. The receptor source for this set is a young man in good health.

The CDR3 protein is CASSEGAGGRRDTQYF. The CDR3 bases are TGCGCCAGCAGTGAAGGGGCGGGAGGGAGACGAGATACGCAGTATTTT. The rearrangement links TRBV10-2 to TRBJ2-3, with TRBD2 matching 9 bases. The CDR3 contains 16 residues. J lost 5 bases, V lost 3 bases, and 9 bases had no gene match. Per germline, CDR1 WSHSY and CDR2 SAAADI.

This chain joins TRBV7-9 and TRBJ2-4; TRBD2 is a possible D gene (5 bases). V lost 1 base and J 8 bases, leaving 18 bases between the germline ends. This CDR3 comprises 16 residues. CDR1 and CDR2 from the germline V gene are SEHNR and FQNEAQ (reference sequence). CDR3: CASSLGSSTQRDIQYF. As DNA, the CDR3 is TGTGCCAGCAGCTTAGGTAGCTCTACCCAGAGGGACATTCAGTACTTC.

This chain links TRBV28 with TRBJ2-1, with 7 bases that match TRBD1. Germline V CDR1 and CDR2: MDHEN, SYDVKM. The CDR3 runs to 15 residues. Unmatched junction bases numbered 4, after V lost 3 bases and J lost 2 bases. CDR3 residues: CASSLRQGPYNEQFF. CDR3 bases: TGTGCCAGCAGTTTGAGACAGGGTCCCTACAATGAGCAGTTCTTC.

V gene TRBV2 combines with J gene TRBJ2-1; D is unclear. The V gene lost 9 bases and the J gene lost 9 bases, with 9 bases spanning the gap. This CDR3 region has 10 residues. Germline CDR1 reads SNHLY; CDR2 reads FYNNEI. The CDR3 DNA follows: TGTGCCAGTTACGGCCGTGAGCAGTTCTTC. Protein sequence: CASYGREQFF. Based on the CDR3 plus reference TRBV2 and TRBJ2-1, the full variable domain is EPEVTQTPSHQVTQMGQEVILRCVPISNHLYFYWYRQILGQKVEFLVSFYNNEISEKSEIFDDQFSVERPDGSNFTLKIRSTKLEDSAMYFCASYGREQFFGPGTRLTVL.